This T cell receptor (beta chain) emerged from a study of CD8+ T cells in alopecia areata. Sorted out of PBMCs were CD4+ T cells and CD8+ T cells. Germline CDR1 reads GTSNPN; CDR2 reads SVGIG (reference sequence). There are 14 residues in the CDR3. Deletions cut 5 bases from V and 2 bases from J, with 15 bases between. Isolated RNA was reverse transcribed into cDNA used as the sequencing template. TCRdb keeps only in-frame clones here, not all; method: immunoSEQ multiplex PCR. The sample lists some 170,000 clones, 50% to 75% occurring once. The receptor was isolated from a human donor with alopecia areata. The specimen comprised CD4+ T cells sorted from blood, sampled at week 0. The rearrangement uses TRBV30 and TRBJ2-5; possibly TRBD1 for D (6 bases). In nucleotides, the CDR3 is TGTGCCTGGGGCACGAACAGGGCTCAAGAGACCCAGTACTTC. Translated: CAWGTNRAQETQYF.